These 8 T cell receptor beta chains came from one sample sequenced in a study of post-analysis software for immune sequencing data. Study-level points and caveats: Relative to controls, patients had about 5 TRBV segments at higher frequency, with TRBV5-6, TRBV5-1 and TRBV20-1 among these.

Their target antigens are unknown. The TCR beta cDNA libraries contained unique molecular identifiers. Each CDR3 protein gets one entry after TCRdb re-called the PCR reads with MiXCR. Found here are approximately 730,000 distinct CDR3 sequences, roughly 30% of them singletons; the top ten hold under 0.7%. The material sequenced was blood. The source is a girl between 5 and 17 years old with multiple sclerosis.

The chain carries TRBV20-1 and TRBJ2-3; 9 nucleotides agree with TRBD2. There are 13 residues in the CDR3. Germline-derived CDR1 and CDR2 are DFQATT and SNEGSKA (reference sequence). Trimming cost V 6 bases and J 5 bases; bases outside gene matches: 6. The CDR3, as DNA: TGCAGTGCGCGGGGGGGTGGTAGAGATACGCAGTATTTT. Translated: CSARGGGRDTQYF.

In its sample, this clonotype was seen a few times. CDR3 region: CASSQDQGIYGYTF. The CDR3 coding sequence is TGCGCCAGCAGCCAAGATCAGGGCATCTATGGCTACACCTTC. V usage is TRBV4-1 and J usage is TRBJ1-2, with D maybe TRBD1 (5 bases). Germline loops: CDR1 MGHRA, CDR2 YSYEKL. The CDR3 is 14 amino acids. V was clipped by 0 bases and J by 4 bases, with 9 bases between them.

V gene TRBV18 combines with J gene TRBJ1-1; D remains ambiguous. V gave up 1 base and J gave up 0 bases, with 9 bases separating them. The CDR3 contains 15 residues. In germline, CDR1 is KGHSH, CDR2 LQKENI. CDR3 in DNA: TGTGCCAGCTCACCACTCTCCGATGTGAACACTGAAGCTTTCTTT. Its protein product is CASSPLSDVNTEAFF.

About this clonotype: One end of the junction is discordant with germline, which a read error may explain. CDR3 nucleotides: TGTGCCAGCAGTTCCACTAACTTC. This encodes CASSSTNF. The chain uses TRBV6-6 and TRBJ2-5; D unclear. The CDR3 runs 8 residues. Germline CDR1 and CDR2: MNHNY and SVGAGI (reference sequence).

There are a few counts of this clonotype. The rearrangement joins TRBV10-3 to TRBJ1-5; no reliable D call. The CDR3 has 15 residues. V lost 0 bases and J 5 bases, leaving 11 bases between the germline ends. Germline CDR1 reads ENHRY; CDR2 reads SYGVKD. In nucleotides, the CDR3 is TGTGCCATCAGTGAGTCGACCCTCTCCGATCAGCCCCAGCATTTT. Translating gives CAISESTLSDQPQHF.

J is TRBJ2-6 and V is TRBV9; perhaps TRBD2 as D (7 bases). The germline V gene has CDR1 SGDLS and CDR2 YYNGEE. V gave up 0 bases and J gave up 0 bases, with 10 bases separating them. The CDR3 loop spans 17 amino acids. The CDR3 spells CASSVEGGGSGANVLTF. The CDR3 DNA follows: TGTGCCAGCAGCGTAGAGGGAGGGGGCTCTGGGGCCAACGTCCTGACTTTC.

The V and J genes are TRBV5-1 and TRBJ2-2; perhaps TRBD2 as D (6 bases). The CDR3 runs 13 residues. V was trimmed by 4 bases and J by 5 bases, leaving 9 bases between them. Germline-derived CDR1 and CDR2 are SGHRS and YFSETQ. CDR3 region: CASSTEGTGELFF. In DNA, the CDR3 is TGCGCCAGCAGCACGGAGGGTACCGGGGAGCTGTTTTTT.

This clonotype has ten or more counts. The chain has TRBV29-1 and TRBJ2-1; 8 positions match TRBD2. CDR3 length: 12 residues. Germline values: CDR1 SQVTM, CDR2 ANQGSEA. J was trimmed by 9 bases and V by 8 bases; bases with no gene match: 9. CDR3 in DNA: TGCAGCTCCGGGACTAGGGCGGGTGAGCAGTTCTTC. Its translation: CSSGTRAGEQFF.